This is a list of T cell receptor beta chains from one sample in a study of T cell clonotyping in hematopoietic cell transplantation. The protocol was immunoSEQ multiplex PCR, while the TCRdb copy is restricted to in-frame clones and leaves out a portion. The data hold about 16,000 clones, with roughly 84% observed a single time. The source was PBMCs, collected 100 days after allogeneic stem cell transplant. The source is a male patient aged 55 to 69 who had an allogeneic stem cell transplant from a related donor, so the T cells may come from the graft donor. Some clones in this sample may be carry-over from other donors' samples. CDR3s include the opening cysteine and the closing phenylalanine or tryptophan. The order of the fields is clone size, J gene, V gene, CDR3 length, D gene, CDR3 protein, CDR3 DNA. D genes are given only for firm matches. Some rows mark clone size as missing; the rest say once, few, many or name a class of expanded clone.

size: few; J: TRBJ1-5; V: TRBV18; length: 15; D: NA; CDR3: CASSGNPNSNQPQHF; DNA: TGTGCCAGCTCAGGGAATCCAAATAGCAATCAGCCCCAGCATTTT
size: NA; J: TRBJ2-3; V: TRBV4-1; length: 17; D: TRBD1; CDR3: CASSQDAPGQGKDTQYF; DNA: TGCGCCAGCAGCCAAGATGCCCCGGGACAGGGGAAAGATACGCAGTATTTT
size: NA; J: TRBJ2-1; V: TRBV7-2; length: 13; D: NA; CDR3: CASSSQVYNEQFF; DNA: TGTGCCAGCAGCTCGCAGGTGTACAATGAGCAGTTCTTC
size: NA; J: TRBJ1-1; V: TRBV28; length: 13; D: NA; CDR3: CASSFEGGTEAFF; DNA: TGTGCCAGCAGTTTTGAAGGGGGCACTGAAGCTTTCTTT
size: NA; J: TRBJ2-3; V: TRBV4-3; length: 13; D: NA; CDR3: CASSQDSRDTQYF; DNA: TGCGCCAGCAGCCAAGATTCGAGAGATACGCAGTATTTT
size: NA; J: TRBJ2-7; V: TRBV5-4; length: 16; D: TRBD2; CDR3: CASSLARTSGSYEQYF; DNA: TGTGCCAGCAGCTTGGCTCGGACTAGCGGGTCCTACGAGCAGTACTTC
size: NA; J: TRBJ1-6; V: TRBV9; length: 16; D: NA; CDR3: CASSPTDGFYNSPLHF; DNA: TGTGCCAGCAGCCCCACGGACGGGTTTTATAATTCACCCCTCCACTTT
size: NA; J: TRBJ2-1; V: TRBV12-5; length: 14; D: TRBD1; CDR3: CASLPGQGYNEQFF; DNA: TGTGCTAGCCTACCGGGACAGGGATACAATGAGCAGTTCTTC
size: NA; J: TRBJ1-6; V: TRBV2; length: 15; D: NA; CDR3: CASSELGGAGAPLHF; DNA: TGTGCCAGCAGTGAGCTCGGCGGGGCCGGGGCACCCCTCCACTTT
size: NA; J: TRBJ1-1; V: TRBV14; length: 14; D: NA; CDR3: CASSQVRGATEAFF; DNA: TGTGCCAGCAGCCAGGTACGTGGGGCGACTGAAGCTTTCTTT
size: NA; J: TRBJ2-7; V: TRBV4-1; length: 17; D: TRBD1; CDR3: CASSQEGVEGQPYEQYF; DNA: TGCGCCAGCAGCCAAGAAGGAGTAGAGGGACAGCCCTACGAGCAGTACTTC
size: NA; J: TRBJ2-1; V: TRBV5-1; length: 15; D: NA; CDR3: CASSRTGNADNEQFF; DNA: TGCGCCAGCAGCCGCACAGGGAATGCCGACAATGAGCAGTTCTTC